The 23 T cell receptor beta chains below come from one sample, sequenced in a study of T cell changes during pregnancy in multiple sclerosis. Method: immunoSEQ multiplex PCR; TCRdb's copy keeps in-frame clones and lacks some. The table has 85,000 to 90,000 clones, about 93% seen once. The source was peripheral blood, collected after pregnancy. The receptors originated from a female donor in good health, enrolled as a control in a pregnancy study.

This clone was observed a few times. The chain has TRBV29-1 and TRBJ1-4; D unclear. The V gene's germline CDR1 is SQVTM and CDR2 ANQGSEA. With 5 bases removed from V and 11 bases from J, the gap between germline ends came to 15 bases. The CDR3 totals 12 residues. This CDR3 is CSVTTEEGKLFF. The CDR3 coding sequence is TGCAGCGTTACGACGGAGGAAGGGAAACTGTTTTTT.

The chain is built from TRBV5-1 and TRBJ1-2; 8 positions agree with TRBD1. From germline, CDR1 is SGHRS and CDR2 YFSETQ. V dropped 2 bases and J dropped 5; count of bases not matched to a gene: 5. The CDR3 contains 14 residues. The CDR3 bases are TGCGCCAGCAGCTTTACAGGGGGGTGGTATGGCTACACCTTC. Translated, it gives CASSFTGGWYGYTF.

The chain couples TRBV28 to TRBJ1-5; D is perhaps TRBD1 (6 bases). The germline V gene has CDR1 MDHEN and CDR2 SYDVKM. The V end lost 7 bases, the J end lost 2 bases, and 15 bases lay between the germline ends. The CDR3 consists of 15 residues. For the CDR3, the DNA is TGTGCCAGCATCAACAGGGTACTGGGCAATCAGCCCCAGCATTTT. Protein sequence: CASINRVLGNQPQHF. Together with reference TRBV28 and TRBJ1-5, the CDR3 gives the full variable domain: DVKVTQSSRYLVKRTGEKVFLECVQDMDHENMFWYRQDPGLGLRLIYFSYDVKMKEKGDIPEGYSVSREKKERFSLILESASTNQTSMYLCASINRVLGNQPQHFGDGTRLSIL.

This chain links TRBV13 with TRBJ1-1; D might be TRBD1 (5 bases). V shed 0 bases and J shed 0 bases, with 11 bases lying between them. The length of the CDR3 is 16 residues. The germline V gene has CDR1 PRHDT and CDR2 FYEKMQ (reference sequence). CDR3 protein: CASSLGLGPMNTEAFF. The DNA for the CDR3 is TGTGCCAGCAGCTTAGGATTGGGGCCCATGAACACTGAAGCTTTCTTT.

Turning to this clone: Different DNA sequences within this sample yield the same CDR3. V and J are TRBV5-1 and TRBJ2-5, with TRBD1 as a possible D gene (6 bases). Per germline, CDR1 SGHRS and CDR2 YFSETQ. The CDR3 loop spans 14 amino acids. Between the trimmed V and J ends, which lost 2 bases and 4 bases, there was a span of 12 bases. DNA for the CDR3: TGCGCCAGCAGCTTAGGGGGACAACGAGAGACCCAGTACTTC. This sequence encodes CASSLGGQRETQYF.

The chain has TRBV7-2 and TRBJ1-3; D is possibly TRBD1 (5 bases). CDR1 and CDR2 (germline): SGHTA, FQGNSA. The CDR3 extends over 16 amino acids. The germline V and J ends were trimmed by 4 bases and 0 bases, with 13 bases remaining between them. The CDR3 region has the DNA TGTGCCAGCAGCTCAGACAGTACCAACTCTGGAAACACCATATATTTT. This codes for CASSSDSTNSGNTIYF.

This chain links TRBV28 with TRBJ2-7; maybe TRBD1 (5 bases). The CDR3 spans 15 residues. V was cut by 1 base and J by 2 bases, with 12 bases left in between. Germline V gene data show CDR1 as MDHEN and CDR2 as SYDVKM. Here the CDR3 DNA reads TGTGCCAGCAGTTTATACAGGACGGGTGCCTACGAGCAGTACTTC. Translation gives CASSLYRTGAYEQYF. Supplemented by reference TRBV28 and TRBJ2-7, the full variable domain reads DVKVTQSSRYLVKRTGEKVFLECVQDMDHENMFWYRQDPGLGLRLIYFSYDVKMKEKGDIPEGYSVSREKKERFSLILESASTNQTSMYLCASSLYRTGAYEQYFGPGTRLTVT.

The chain combines TRBV5-1 with TRBJ2-5, with 7 bases aligning to TRBD1. CDR3 length: 15 amino acids. Germline V lookup: CDR1 SGHRS, CDR2 YFSETQ. J lost 3 bases, V lost 0 bases, and 5 bases had no gene match. CDR3 region: CASSLAADREETQYF. The CDR3, as DNA: TGCGCCAGCAGCTTGGCCGCAGACAGGGAAGAGACCCAGTACTTC.

The rearrangement joins TRBV6-5 to TRBJ2-7; 7 bases line up with TRBD1. The junction had 4 bases not matched to a gene; V was cut back by 0 bases and J by 2 bases. There are 15 residues in the CDR3. The germline V gene has CDR1 MNHEY and CDR2 SVGAGI. DNA of the CDR3: TGTGCCAGCAGTTACTCGCGAAGGGGGCCCTACGAGCAGTACTTC. Translation gives CASSYSRRGPYEQYF.

The V and J genes are TRBV5-1 and TRBJ2-1; 7 positions match TRBD1. The CDR3 contains 15 residues. V was pared by 4 bases and J by 8 bases, with 12 bases of the junction left unmatched. Germline CDR1 SGHRS, CDR2 YFSETQ. This chain's CDR3 is CASSQIGQAPDEQFF. The CDR3 nucleotides are TGCGCCAGCAGCCAGATAGGACAGGCGCCGGATGAGCAGTTCTTC.

About this clone: Other DNA sequences in this specimen translate into the identical CDR3. This sequence joins TRBV2 and TRBJ2-5; D remains unclear. CDR1 and CDR2 (germline): SNHLY, FYNNEI. Trimming cost V 7 bases and J 3 bases, with 6 bases left between them. CDR3 size: 11 residues. CDR3 sequence (DNA): TGTGCCAGCATCCGGGAAGAGACCCAGTACTTC. It yields the protein CASIREETQYF.

V is TRBV5-1 and J is TRBJ1-1; D perhaps matches TRBD1 (6 bases). The CDR3 is made up of 14 amino acids. V gave up 1 base and J gave up 0 bases, with 7 bases separating them. Germline CDR1 reads SGHRS; CDR2 reads YFSETQ. The CDR3, as DNA: TGCGCCAGCAGCTTGACAGGGATGAACACTGAAGCTTTCTTT. This sequence encodes CASSLTGMNTEAFF.

The rearrangement joins TRBV5-1 to TRBJ2-7, with a tentative D call TRBD1 (6 bases). V lost 4 bases, J lost 0 bases, and 14 bases lay in between. In germline, CDR1 is SGHRS, CDR2 YFSETQ. This CDR3 spans 15 amino acids. The CDR3 loop is CASSAGQILSYEQYF. Written as DNA, the CDR3 is TGCGCCAGCAGCGCCGGACAGATCCTCTCCTACGAGCAGTACTTC.

The chain joins TRBV7-9 to TRBJ2-2, with 7 nucleotides matching TRBD1. J lost 3 bases, V lost 2 bases, and 9 bases had no gene match. The CDR3 has 17 amino acids. The germline V gene has CDR1 SEHNR and CDR2 FQNEAQ (reference sequence). The CDR3 here is CASSLSRQGSHTGELFF. CDR3 in DNA: TGTGCCAGCAGCTTAAGCCGACAGGGAAGCCACACCGGGGAGCTGTTTTTT.

The J gene is TRBJ2-5, the V gene TRBV7-7, with 11 bases that match TRBD2. CDR1 is SSHAT and CDR2 is FNYEAQ in the germline V gene (reference sequence). The CDR3 length is 14 residues. CDR3 coding DNA: TGTGCTAGCGGAAATAGCGGGAGGGCGGAGACCCAGTACTTC. This translates into CASGNSGRAETQYF.

The chain recombines TRBV27 with TRBJ2-7; 9 nucleotides match TRBD2. The CDR3 is made up of 19 amino acids. Germline V gene data show CDR1 as MNHEY and CDR2 as SMNVEV (reference sequence). With 5 bases clipped from V and 0 bases from J, the junction kept 17 bases outside the gene matches. CDR3 region: CASSPSGRGGSGSSYEQYF. The CDR3 coding sequence is TGTGCCAGCAGTCCCTCTGGGAGGGGTGGTAGCGGGAGCTCCTACGAGCAGTACTTC.

The chain recombines TRBV7-2 with TRBJ2-1, with D possibly TRBD1 on 7 matching bases. The V end lost 5 bases, the J end lost 6 bases, and 17 bases lay between the germline ends. CDR3 length equals 15 residues. Germline lookup yields CDR1 SGHTA and CDR2 FQGNSA. The CDR3 is CASSPRDSNFNEQFF. CDR3 in DNA: TGTGCCAGCAGCCCGCGGGACAGCAATTTCAATGAGCAGTTCTTC.

The rearrangement uses TRBV5-1 and TRBJ2-5; 15 bases map to TRBD2. Germline V gene lookup returns CDR1 SGHRS and CDR2 YFSETQ. The length of the CDR3 is 17 residues. Losses at the gene ends were 2 bases for V and 5 bases for J; bases not matched to a gene: 7. The DNA of the CDR3 is TGCGCCAGCAGCTTCCCGGGACTAGCGGGAGGACAGGAGACCCAGTACTTC. It yields the protein CASSFPGLAGGQETQYF.

This chain links TRBV7-2 with TRBJ2-1; 12 bases line up with TRBD2. Germline V lookup: CDR1 SGHTA, CDR2 FQGNSA. The V segment lost 3 bases and the J segment 0 bases; nucleotides outside the gene matches: 6. The CDR3 runs to 18 residues. Here the CDR3 DNA reads TGTGCCAGCAGCTTCGGGACTAGCGGGCGTAGCTCCTACAATGAGCAGTTCTTC. Translation: CASSFGTSGRSSYNEQFF.

This chain joins TRBV18 and TRBJ2-7; TRBD2 matches at 8 bases. The germline gives CDR1 KGHSH, CDR2 LQKENI. The CDR3 is made up of 17 amino acids. Trimming at V came to 5 bases and at J to 3 bases, leaving 15 bases not matched to a gene. The CDR3 region has the DNA TGTGCCAGCTCATCTGCCGGGACTAGGGACGTCGACTACGAGCAGTACTTC. It codes for CASSSAGTRDVDYEQYF. Supplemented by reference TRBV18 and TRBJ2-7, the full variable domain reads NAGVMQNPRHLVRRRGQEARLRCSPMKGHSHVYWYRQLPEEGLKFMVYLQKENIIDESGMPKERFSAEFPKEGPSILRIQQVVRGDSAAYFCASSSAGTRDVDYEQYFGPGTRLTVT.

V gene TRBV27 combines with J gene TRBJ2-7; 7 bases map to TRBD1. V trimming: 11 bases; J trimming: 0 bases; junction bases outside the gene matches: 4. CDR1 is MNHEY and CDR2 is SMNVEV in the germline V gene (reference sequence). The CDR3 runs to 12 residues. The CDR3 region has the DNA TGTGCCGGGGACAGTAGCTCCTACGAGCAGTACTTC. Residues: CAGDSSSYEQYF.

This chain links TRBV18 with TRBJ2-4; D might be TRBD2 (6 bases). Germline lookup yields CDR1 KGHSH and CDR2 LQKENI. V lost 4 bases and J 9 bases, leaving 13 bases between the germline ends. The length of the CDR3 is 13 residues. CDR3 sequence reads: CASSLAGLPIQYF. In DNA form, the CDR3 reads TGTGCCAGCTCACTGGCGGGGCTGCCCATTCAGTACTTC.

Comment on this clone: Additional DNA sequences in this sample encode the identical CDR3. This chain uses TRBV5-1 with TRBJ2-1; TRBD1 aligns across 8 bases. The CDR3 has 13 amino acids. CDR1 and CDR2 (germline): SGHRS, YFSETQ. Trimming at V came to 3 bases and at J to 5 bases, leaving 1 base not matched to a gene. DNA of the CDR3: TGCGCCAGCAGCTCGGGACAGGACAATGAGCAGTTCTTC. Its protein is CASSSGQDNEQFF.